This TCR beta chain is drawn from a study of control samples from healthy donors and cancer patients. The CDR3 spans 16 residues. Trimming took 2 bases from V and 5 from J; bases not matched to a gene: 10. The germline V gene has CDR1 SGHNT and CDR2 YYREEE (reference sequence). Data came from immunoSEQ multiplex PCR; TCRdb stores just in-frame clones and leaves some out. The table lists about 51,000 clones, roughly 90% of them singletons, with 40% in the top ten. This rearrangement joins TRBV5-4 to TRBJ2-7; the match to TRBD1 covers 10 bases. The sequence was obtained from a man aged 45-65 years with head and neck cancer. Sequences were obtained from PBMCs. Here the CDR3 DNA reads TGTGCCAGCAGCTTCCTTCCCGGGGGACAGGGGAACGAGCAGTACTTC. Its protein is CASSFLPGGQGNEQYF.